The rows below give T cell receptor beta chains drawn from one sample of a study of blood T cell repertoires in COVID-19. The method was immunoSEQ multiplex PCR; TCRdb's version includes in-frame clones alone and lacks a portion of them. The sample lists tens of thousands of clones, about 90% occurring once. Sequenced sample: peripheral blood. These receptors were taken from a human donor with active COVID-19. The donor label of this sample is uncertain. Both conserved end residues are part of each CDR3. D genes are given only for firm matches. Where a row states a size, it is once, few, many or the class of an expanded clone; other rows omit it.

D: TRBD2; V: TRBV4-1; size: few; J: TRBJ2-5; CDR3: CASSQWRGETQYF; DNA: TGCGCCAGCAGCCAATGGCGGGGGGAGACCCAGTACTTC
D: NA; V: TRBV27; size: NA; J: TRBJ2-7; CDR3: CASSLSIANQNEQYF; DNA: TGTGCCAGCAGTTTATCGATAGCGAACCAGAACGAGCAGTACTTC
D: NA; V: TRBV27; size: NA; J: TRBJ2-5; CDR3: CASSLSGRREETQYF; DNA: TGTGCCAGCAGTTTATCAGGCAGGCGGGAAGAGACCCAGTACTTC
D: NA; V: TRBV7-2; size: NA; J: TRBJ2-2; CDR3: CASSLAPGRTGELFF; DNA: TGTGCCAGCAGCTTAGCACCAGGGCGGACCGGGGAGCTGTTTTTT
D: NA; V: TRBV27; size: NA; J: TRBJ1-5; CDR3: CASSPETANQPQHF; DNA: TGTGCCAGCAGCCCCGAGACAGCCAATCAGCCCCAGCATTTT
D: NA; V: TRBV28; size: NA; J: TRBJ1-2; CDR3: CASTKGVLSGYTF; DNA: TGTGCCAGCACTAAAGGGGTGCTAAGCGGCTACACCTTC
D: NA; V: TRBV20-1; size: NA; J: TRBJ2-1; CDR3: CSASLGDSSYNEQFF; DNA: TGCAGTGCTAGTCTCGGGGATAGCTCCTACAATGAGCAGTTCTTC
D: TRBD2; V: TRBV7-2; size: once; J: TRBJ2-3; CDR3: CASSPLSGGKSDTQYF; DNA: TGTGCCAGCAGCCCCTTGAGCGGGGGGAAATCAGATACGCAGTATTTT
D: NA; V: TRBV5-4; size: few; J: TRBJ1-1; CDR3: CASSLGTGLNTEAFF; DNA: TGTGCCAGCAGCTTGGGAACCGGTCTGAACACTGAAGCTTTCTTT
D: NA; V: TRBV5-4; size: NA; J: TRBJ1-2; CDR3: CASSLQGVGRGYTF; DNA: TGTGCCAGCAGCTTACAGGGTGTAGGGCGAGGCTACACCTTC
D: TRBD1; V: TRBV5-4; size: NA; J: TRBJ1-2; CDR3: CASSYGTGNYGYTF; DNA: TGTGCCAGCAGTTACGGGACAGGTAACTATGGCTACACCTTC
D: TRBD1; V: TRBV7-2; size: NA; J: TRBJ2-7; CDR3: CASSLSIDREYYEQYF; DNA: TGTGCCAGCAGCTTGTCAATAGACAGGGAATACTACGAGCAGTACTTC
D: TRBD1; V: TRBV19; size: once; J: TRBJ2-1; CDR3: CASSIGGQGHNEQFF; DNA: TGTGCCAGTAGTATCGGGGGACAGGGCCACAATGAGCAGTTCTTC
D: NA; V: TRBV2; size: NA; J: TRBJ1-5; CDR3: CASSDPEGNQPQHF; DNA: TGTGCCAGCAGTGACCCGGAGGGCAATCAGCCCCAGCATTTT
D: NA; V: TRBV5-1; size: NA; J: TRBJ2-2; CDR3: CASSLASGSSNTGELFF; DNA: TGCGCCAGCAGCTTGGCCTCGGGGAGTTCGAACACCGGGGAGCTGTTTTTT
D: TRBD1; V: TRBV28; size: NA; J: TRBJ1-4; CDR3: CASSGNRGNEKLFF; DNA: TGTGCCAGCAGTGGGAACAGGGGTAATGAAAAACTGTTTTTT
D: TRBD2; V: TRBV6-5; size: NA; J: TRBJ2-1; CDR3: CASRPSGRALNEQFF; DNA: TGTGCCAGCAGACCGAGCGGGAGGGCCCTCAATGAGCAGTTCTTC
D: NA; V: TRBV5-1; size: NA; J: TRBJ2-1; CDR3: CASSLDLYEQFF; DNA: TGCGCCAGCAGCTTGGATTTATATGAGCAGTTCTTC
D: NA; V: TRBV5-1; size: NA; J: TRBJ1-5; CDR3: CASSLQGMPRGKPQHF; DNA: TGCGCCAGCAGCTTACAGGGTATGCCCCGAGGTAAGCCCCAGCATTTT
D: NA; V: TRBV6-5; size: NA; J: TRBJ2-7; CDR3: CASRRETNTYEQYF; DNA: TGTGCCAGCAGACGGGAGACAAATACCTACGAGCAGTACTTC
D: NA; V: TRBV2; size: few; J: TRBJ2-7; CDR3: CASSVTETYEQYF; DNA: TGTGCCAGCAGTGTTACAGAAACTTACGAGCAGTACTTC
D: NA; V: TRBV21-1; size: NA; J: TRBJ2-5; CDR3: CASSNHPLVQGRQETQYF; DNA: TGTGCCAGCAGCAATCACCCTCTCGTACAGGGGAGACAAGAGACCCAGTACTTC
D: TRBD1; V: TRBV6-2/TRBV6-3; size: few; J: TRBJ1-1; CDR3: CASSPSGQGWTEAFF; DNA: TGTGCCAGCAGTCCCTCGGGACAGGGGTGGACTGAAGCTTTCTTT
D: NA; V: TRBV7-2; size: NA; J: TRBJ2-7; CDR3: CASSLVSGFGSYEQYF; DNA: TGTGCCAGCAGCTTAGTCTCGGGGTTTGGCTCCTACGAGCAGTACTTC
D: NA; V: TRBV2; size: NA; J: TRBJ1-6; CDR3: CASSVRQSSYNSPLHF; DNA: TGTGCCAGCAGTGTAAGACAGAGCTCCTATAATTCACCCCTCCACTTT
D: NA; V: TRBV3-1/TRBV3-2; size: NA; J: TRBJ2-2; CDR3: CASSQIGGGANTGELFF; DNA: TGTGCCAGCAGCCAAATAGGAGGAGGGGCGAACACCGGGGAGCTGTTTTTT
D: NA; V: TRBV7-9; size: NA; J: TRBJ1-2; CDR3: CASSLDRLNNYGYTF; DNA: TGTGCCAGCAGCTTAGACAGGCTCAACAACTATGGCTACACCTTC
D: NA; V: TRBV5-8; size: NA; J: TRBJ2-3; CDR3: CASSYQGPDTQYF; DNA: TGTGCCAGCAGCTACCAGGGTCCCGATACGCAGTATTTT
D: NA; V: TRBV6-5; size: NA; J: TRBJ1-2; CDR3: CASSSGGVYGYTF; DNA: TGTGCCAGCAGCTCGGGGGGGGTATATGGCTACACCTTC
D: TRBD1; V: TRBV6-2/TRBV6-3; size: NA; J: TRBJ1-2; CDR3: CASSYPDRGHNYGYTF; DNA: TGTGCCAGCAGTTACCCGGACAGGGGGCATAACTATGGCTACACCTTC
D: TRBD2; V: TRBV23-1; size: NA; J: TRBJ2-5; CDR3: CASNPSGSTKETQYF; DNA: TGCGCCAGCAATCCTAGCGGGAGTACAAAAGAGACCCAGTACTTC
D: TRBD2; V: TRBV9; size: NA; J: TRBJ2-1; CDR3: CASSVPAGGNEQFF; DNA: TGTGCCAGCAGCGTACCAGCGGGAGGGAATGAGCAGTTCTTC
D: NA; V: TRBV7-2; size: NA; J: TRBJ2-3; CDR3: CASSPGASTDTQYF; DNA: TGTGCCAGCAGCCCTGGGGCGTCCACAGATACGCAGTATTTT